This T cell receptor (beta chain) came from a study of regulatory T cells in long-lasting Graves disease. The CDR3 is 16 residues long. Trimming took 8 bases from V and 4 from J; bases not matched to a gene: 13. The time point here: newly diagnosed GD, antithyroid drugs for less than 3 months. RNA isolated from PBMCs was used to make the TCR library. This clonotype was counted many times. As yet, its antigen is unknown. The study, taken as a whole, reports: Tissue studied was limited to peripheral blood, excluding thyroid tissue.

Assembly of TCR beta libraries relied on iRepertoire HTBI primers together with Arm-PCR of CDR3 regions. TCRdb processed the multiplex PCR reads anew with MiXCR; each CDR3 protein has one entry. The data hold hundreds of thousands of distinct CDR3 sequences, with over 14% observed a single time. The sample was also reused in another study, on T cells in Graves' hyperthyroidism and ophthalmopathy. That paper notes: Expanded thyroid clonotypes (above 0.001) were mostly also found in blood.

The clonotype comes from a middle-aged woman with Graves disease. Source: peripheral blood mononuclear cells (PBMCs), taken at new diagnosis, from a patient treated with antithyroid drugs. The genes are TRBV12-3 or TRBV12-4 and TRBJ1-1; 10 bases fit TRBD1. CDR3 coding DNA: TGTGCCAGCCTGGTTGGACAGGGGGTGTTGAGCACTGAAGCTTTCTTT. It is translated as CASLVGQGVLSTEAFF.